This TCR beta chain was retrieved from a study of T cell changes during pregnancy in multiple sclerosis. Generated by immunoSEQ multiplex PCR, the TCRdb table keeps only in-frame clones and is missing some. The table lists approximately 40,000 clones, 88% of them singletons. Material: CD4+ T cells from peripheral blood mononuclear cells, obtained in the second trimester of pregnancy. The receptor comes from a female donor with multiple sclerosis, enrolled in a pregnancy study.

For the CDR3, the DNA is TGCGCCAGCAGCCCCCAGGGACTAGCGGGACTCCGCCAAGAGACCCAGTACTTC. It specifies CASSPQGLAGLRQETQYF. V usage is TRBV5-1 and J usage is TRBJ2-5; 13 nucleotides line up with TRBD2. The CDR3 loop spans 18 amino acids. Trimming cost V 4 bases and J 1 base; bases outside gene matches: 10. The germline CDR1 and CDR2 sequences are SGHRS and YFSETQ.